Here is one T cell receptor (beta chain) with its context. Its recognized antigen is unknown. Within one base of it there is no much larger clone, and no base qualities were kept. The CDR3 contains 13 residues, cysteine and phenylalanine counted. Only the CDR3 part of the read is kept: 39 bases, read in frame from the first base. The germline V gene (reference sequence) provides CDR1 SSHAT and CDR2 FNYEAQ. This sample's time point label indicates: baseline before first vaccination. Samples from vaccinated people were obtained from the UK trials COV001 and COV002, which included a single-blind randomized controlled phase 2/3 trial of AZD1222 (ChAdOx1 nCoV-19) in healthy adults. For TCRbeta chain sequencing, PBMC samples were collected from trial participants at day 0 and at day 28 after the second dose. This sample stems from a study of T cell responses to AZD1222 COVID-19 vaccine (dated by TCRdb to the early 2020s). For context, the study as a whole: Because spike-specific TCR depth and breadth did not differ between the two schedules, AZD1222 recipients who got a second dose at roughly 4 weeks were pooled with those who got a second dose at roughly 12 weeks. A total of around 240 trial participants underwent TCR sequencing, of whom 207 received two doses of AZD1222 and some 26 received two doses of the MenACWY control vaccine. Enrollment into the trials was organized by age into subgroups of 18-55, 56-69 and 70-plus years, and those subgroups contained approximately 160, 26 and 62 TCR-sequenced participants, respectively.

The study at large found these results: Because no samples from the day 14 peak response were available, repertoires could be characterized only after the peak T cell response. Participants were mostly white British and included more females than males, and it was suggested by the authors that clonal diversity may have been underestimated. After two AZD1222 doses, spike-specific TCR breadth and depth were significantly higher than at day 0 and than in MenACWY recipients. CD4 TCRs associated with the vaccine covered the entire spike protein, and the dominant responses were in regions 160-218 and 743-854. Reportedly, close to half of the unique spike-specific TCRs recognized epitopes lying outside the regions that are mutated in the B.1.351 and B.1.1.7 variants. The 56-69-year group was small, and its depth increase did not reach significance, likely because of low power. Conclusions about previously exposed vaccinees are limited because only six or seven AZD1222 recipients were SARS-CoV-2 seropositive at baseline.

The CDR3 regions of human TCRbeta chains were analyzed by immunosequencing. The original methods were these. Repertoire TCRs were checked for matches against a reference library of SARS-CoV-2-specific TCRs that had been generated using the MIRA antigen-specificity platform. Breadth was defined as the fraction of unique TCRs that were SARS-CoV-2-associated, and depth was defined as the fraction of total T cells that were SARS-CoV-2-associated. Using the MIRA data, every spike-specific TCR was mapped to the spike region that the TCR reacted to and assigned to either a CD4 or a CD8 class. Log10-transformed breadth and depth values were compared by one-way ANOVA with Sidak's multiple comparisons tests. Not all clones reach the TCRdb copy of this immuneACCESS table, which keeps in-frame sequences only. Checked studies attribute under half of the gap to unresolved V genes and leave the rest unexplained. V and J calls and clone size come straight from that table; D and trimming were deduced from the DNA. In all, the sample holds 55,000 to 75,000 clones, and about four fifths of those were seen once. Together, the top ten hold about 12% of the sample.

The receptor chain draws on TRBV7-7 and TRBJ2-3; possibly the D gene is TRBD2, per 5 matching bases. This TCR was recovered from an adult in good health. Material: peripheral blood, obtained on day 0 of AZD1222 vaccination. Here the CDR3 is given as CASSAGKGVTQYF. The DNA sequence is given as TGTGCTAGCTCGGCCGGGAAGGGAGTAACGCAGTATTTT.